The present T cell receptor beta chain was sequenced within a study of long-term antiretroviral therapy in people with HIV. This CDR3 is built from 13 residues. Germline V gene data show CDR1 as MDHEN and CDR2 as SYDVKM. Trimming pared 5 bases from V and 6 bases from J, leaving 12 bases between. Findings and caveats of the study: Post-treatment diversity went higher with ART but stayed below transplant donor controls.

The immunoSEQ assay was v3.0, run at survey level. In sequencing, about 40,000-50,000 T-cell genomes per sample were targeted. The assay was immunoSEQ multiplex PCR, and TCRdb's table has in-frame clones only and misses some. This sample has tens of thousands of clones, with around 86% found just once. With respect to this clone: Its antigen remains unidentified.

Treatment locations for all participants with HIV were in the United States. The TCR was taken from a man in his forties with HIV. The specimen comprised unsorted PBMCs, sampled 0.1 years before starting antiretroviral therapy. The V and J genes are TRBV28 and TRBJ2-3; no firm D call. CDR3 in amino acids: CASSQWNGDTQYF. CDR3 bases: TGTGCCAGCAGTCAATGGAATGGGGATACGCAGTATTTT.